Reported below is one TCR beta chain. The antigen remains undetermined. V was trimmed by 6 bases and J by 0 bases, leaving 17 bases between them. Per the germline V gene, CDR1 is LNHDA and CDR2 is SQIVND (reference sequence). The CDR3 totals 16 residues. This PCR relied on a set of 60 Vbeta primers and 13 Jbeta primers. Some clones are missing from TCRdb's copy, which holds only in-frame ones; the method was immunoSEQ multiplex PCR. Here the sample spans 90,000 or so clones, under 90% being singletons. The record originates from a study of cytomegalovirus exposure and HLA in healthy donors. The study's findings and limits: Of the V segments, some could not be distinguished, including TRBV6-2 and TRBV6-3, and were excluded. In a later analysis, DRB1 alleles had the most associated TCRs; HLA-C alleles the fewest. Researchers had no immune exposure information except CMV serostatus available. Segments of the TCR beta V type were, in most cases, productive about 87% or about 30% of the time in an earlier analysis.

The source of this sequence is a man aged 50 or older in good health and CMV-seronegative. The chain has TRBV19 and TRBJ1-1, with a tentative D call TRBD1 (6 bases). Sequenced sample: PBMCs. The CDR3 loop is CASSLLRGSLNTEAFF. The CDR3 region has the DNA TGTGCCAGTAGCCTCCTCAGGGGCAGCCTGAACACTGAAGCTTTCTTT.